The T cell receptor (beta chain) described here comes from a study of T-cell memory formation after mild COVID-19. Study outcomes and limitations: Whereas later expanders leaned CD4+, clones contracting day 15 to 85 showed a balanced CD4/CD8 makeup. Clones that contracted clustered mainly in CM and EM if CD4+ and in EMRA if CD8+. Certain responding clones were present in pre-infection memory, suggesting participation of cross-reactive memory.

Trimming left V 3 bases short and J 0 bases short, with 7 bases between. Germline V gene data show CDR1 as SGHTA and CDR2 as FQGNSA. This CDR3 is built from 14 residues. This clonotype was recorded at least ten times. Its matching antigen is unknown. Employing constant-segment primers, 5'RACE generated TCR alpha and TCR beta cDNA libraries bearing sample barcodes and UMIs. TCRdb processed the 5' RACE reads anew with MiXCR; each CDR3 protein has one entry. The sample yields about 110,000 distinct CDR3 sequences, roughly a sixth seen once. The V gene is TRBV7-2, the J gene TRBJ2-3; no clear D. This clonotype originated in a man aged 18 to 29 who had mild COVID-19 (a few samples of this study predate the infection). Cell type and time point are not known. The specimen sequenced was PBMCs or a T cell subset sorted from them (not recorded which). In DNA, the CDR3 is TGTGCCAGCAGCTTTCGGCCTAGCACAGATACGCAGTATTTT. Its translation: CASSFRPSTDTQYF.